The following is a T cell receptor (beta chain) sequence with its context. The data stem from a study of response to subunit inactivated influenza vaccine. The germline V and J ends were trimmed by 3 bases and 12 bases, with 9 bases remaining between them. Germline CDR1 is DFQATT and CDR2 is SNEGSKA (reference sequence). The CDR3 length is 9 residues. TCRdb used MiXCR to reprocess the RT-PCR reads, holding one entry per CDR3 protein. The table has under 200,000 distinct CDR3 sequences, 9.5% to 15% seen once. These data were also reused for a study on T cells expressing NK-cell markers. As that report states: The cDNA for TCR beta came from 5'RACE template switching with UMIs. Just one sequenced donor of eight was HCMV-seronegative, while seven were seropositive. CD8+ T cells in 5 or 6 donors included dominant NKG2C+ clonotypes at roughly 1.0-8%. Nothing established the HCMV specificity of expanded NKG2C+ T cell clones.

The chain links TRBV20-1 to TRBJ2-7; D might be TRBD2 (5 bases). The origin of this receptor is a man aged 50-59 years who received an inactivated influenza vaccine. This specimen was CD8+ T cells sorted from PBMCs, taken about 12 days after vaccination. CDR3 nucleotide sequence: TGCAGTGCTAGCGGGGATCGGTACTTC. Translating gives CSASGDRYF.